The clone carrying this TCR beta chain has a count of ten or more. Its specificity is unknown. This record belongs to a study of identical twins. The study, taken as a whole, reports: Researchers reported weaker excess twin sharing in beta out-of-frame sequences. Zero-insertion analyses were open to partial confounding by invariant MAIT and iNKT cells.

Template switching introduced a universal primer site, and the cDNA bore unique molecular identifiers. TCRdb called the 5' RACE reads again in MiXCR, with one record for every CDR3 protein. The sample has 690,000 or so distinct CDR3 sequences, 8.6% seen once; the top ten hold approximately 0.94%. The CDR3 is 15 amino acids. V lost 3 bases to trimming and J lost 7 bases, with 15 bases between them. A further study also used this sample, focusing on yellow fever vaccine responses in identical twins. Per that study: The T cell response to vaccination in identical twins was reportedly partly convergent and partly personalized.

The sample consisted of PBMCs. The clonotype originates from a young woman in good health. This sequence joins TRBV12-3 or TRBV12-4 and TRBJ2-2; D is uncertain. The CDR3 nucleotides read TGTGCCAGCAGTTTCGTAGACGGGCGTGGCGGGGAGCTGTTTTTT. It specifies CASSFVDGRGGELFF.